This is a list of T cell receptor beta chains from one sample in a study of blood T cell repertoires in COVID-19. Libraries were prepared by immunoSEQ multiplex PCR; TCRdb keeps only in-frame clonotypes and omits some of them. The repertoire has under 250,000 clones, 88% of them found once; the top ten carry about 3.1%. What was sequenced was PBMCs or T cells enriched from blood (not recorded which). Every receptor here comes from a middle-aged woman who had been exposed to COVID-19. The CDR3 runs from the conserved cysteine through the conserved F or W.

TRBV7-9	TRBJ2-7	CASSLGAGTFLRSSYEQYF
TRBV6-1	TRBJ2-2	CASSEGAGGELFF
TRBV27	TRBJ2-1	CASSTLAGVAYNEQFF
TRBV9	TRBJ1-1	CASSVDGTGSMNTEAFF
TRBV30	TRBJ1-1	CAWISTEGTTFF
TRBV10-3	TRBJ1-2	CAISDSLYGYTF
TRBV28	TRBJ1-6	CASSEEGGNSPLHF
TRBV4-1	TRBJ1-3	CASSQHLRGAEGNTIYF
TRBV4-3	TRBJ2-7	CASSQDRTGGYEQYF
TRBV7-3	TRBJ1-6	CASSPGQGSSPLHF